This TCR beta chain was identified in a study of cytomegalovirus exposure and HLA in healthy donors. Study observations and caveats: Previously analyzed data showed that most TCR beta V segments were productive at a frequency of about 87% or about 30%. Of the V segments, some could not be distinguished, including TRBV6-2 and TRBV6-3, and were excluded. Per a later analysis, HLA-associated TCR beta chains showed more clonal expansion than other, equally common TCR beta chains. The study labeled about 160 TCR beta chains cytomegalovirus-associated.

In regard to this clone: Its antigen is unknown.

The germline V gene has CDR1 SGHDT and CDR2 YYEEEE. This CDR3 is 17 amino acids long. Losses at the gene ends were 4 bases for V and 4 bases for J; bases not matched to a gene: 16. The PCR contained 60 Vbeta and 13 Jbeta primers. Using immunoSEQ multiplex PCR, the repertoire was profiled, and TCRdb retains in-frame clones only, with some absent. The top ten clones hold about 14% of a sample with about 100,000 clones, approximately 77% of them seen once. V gene TRBV5-6 combines with J gene TRBJ2-7; 8 nucleotides agree with TRBD2. This receptor was obtained from a male donor in good health and CMV-seropositive. What was sequenced was PBMCs. The CDR3 spells CASSPMGGGPTGYEQYF. The CDR3 DNA sequence: TGTGCCAGCAGCCCAATGGGCGGGGGGCCTACTGGGTACGAGCAGTACTTC.